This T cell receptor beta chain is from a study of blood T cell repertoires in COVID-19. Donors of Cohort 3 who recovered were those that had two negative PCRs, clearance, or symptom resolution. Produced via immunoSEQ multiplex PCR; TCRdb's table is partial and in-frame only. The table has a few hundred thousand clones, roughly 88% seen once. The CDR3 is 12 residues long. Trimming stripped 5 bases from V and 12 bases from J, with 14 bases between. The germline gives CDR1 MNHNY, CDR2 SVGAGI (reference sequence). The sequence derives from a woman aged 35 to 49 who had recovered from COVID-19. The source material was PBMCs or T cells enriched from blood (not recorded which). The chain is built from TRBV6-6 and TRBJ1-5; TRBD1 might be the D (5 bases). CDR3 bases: TGTGCCAGCAGTCCCCCCCAGGGAGGCCAGCATTTT. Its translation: CASSPPQGGQHF.